Below are 27 T cell receptor beta chains sequenced from a single sample in a study of T-cell reconstitution after alpha-beta-depleted transplantation in children. Unique molecular identifiers featured in how the TCRbeta library was prepared. MiXCR was run by TCRdb on the PCR reads, yielding one entry per CDR3 protein. The data contain some 640,000 distinct CDR3 sequences, roughly 15% of them seen just once; the ten biggest clones take up 1.1%. The source was PBMCs from the stem cell graft donor, collected from the stem cell graft. These receptors originate from a human donor who donated a stem cell graft to a child with acute myeloid leukemia.

CDR3 loop: CSAGRWYGARLQETQYF. The DNA of the CDR3 is TGCAGTGCAGGCCGGTGGTATGGGGCGAGGTTACAAGAGACCCAGTACTTC. The chain combines TRBV20-1 with TRBJ2-5; D possibly corresponds to TRBD1 (5 bases). This CDR3 spans 17 amino acids. CDR1 and CDR2 from the germline V gene are DFQATT and SNEGSKA (reference sequence). The V end lost 6 bases, the J end lost 2 bases, and 25 bases lay between the germline ends.

The chain recombines TRBV10-3 with TRBJ1-1; D is ambiguous. There are 16 residues in the CDR3. CDR1 and CDR2 (germline): ENHRY, SYGVKD. With 0 bases removed from V and 1 base from J, the gap between germline ends came to 12 bases. Here the CDR3 DNA reads TGTGCCATCAGTGAGTCTGCGGGGTTTCAGAACACTGAAGCTTTCTTT. Translation gives CAISESAGFQNTEAFF.

This rearrangement joins TRBV12-3 or TRBV12-4 to TRBJ1-1; the match to TRBD1 covers 10 bases. The CDR3 is made up of 14 amino acids. The trim removed 3 bases at V and 10 bases at J, leaving 8 bases unmatched. CDR3 nucleotides: TGTGCCAGCAGTTTCTGGGGGGGACAGGGGACAGCTTTCTTT. Protein: CASSFWGGQGTAFF.

This clonotype came up a few times. In DNA form, the CDR3 reads TGTGCCACCAGCCGGCGGGGGGATGCTTACACTGAAGCTTTCTTT. Protein: CATSRRGDAYTEAFF. This chain connects TRBV15 to TRBJ1-1; possibly TRBD1 for D (5 bases). CDR1 is LNHNV, CDR2 YYDKDF, per germline (reference sequence). This CDR3 is 15 amino acids long. V was clipped by 5 bases and J by 3 bases, with 16 bases between them.

This clonotype was counted many times. This sequence joins TRBV10-3 and TRBJ2-1; 7 bases are a match to TRBD2. CDR3 length equals 14 residues. Looked up from germline, CDR1 is ENHRY and CDR2 is SYGVKD. J lost 3 bases, V lost 11 bases, and 10 bases had no gene match. DNA for the CDR3: TGTGCCTCCAGACTAGCTGGGGACTACAATGAGCAGTTCTTC. Translating gives CASRLAGDYNEQFF.

The CDR3 sequence: CSVLLPTSSYNEQFF. In DNA form, the CDR3 reads TGCAGCGTTCTGCTGCCGACCAGCTCCTACAATGAGCAGTTCTTC. The rearrangement joins TRBV29-1 to TRBJ2-1, with D unresolved. The CDR3 extends over 15 amino acids. CDR1 is SQVTM, CDR2 ANQGSEA, per germline. Trimming cost V 5 bases and J 0 bases, with 14 bases left between them.

This clonotype has a handful of counts. V and J are TRBV12-3 or TRBV12-4 and TRBJ2-7; 8 bases align to TRBD1. The length of the CDR3 is 13 residues. V dropped 6 bases and J dropped 6; count of bases not matched to a gene: 7. CDR3 nucleotides: TGTGCCAGCAGCTGGACAGGGATTGGCGAGCAGTACTTC. Translation gives CASSWTGIGEQYF.

This clonotype was picked up a small number of times. The chain is built from TRBV28 and TRBJ2-3; the D gene is possibly TRBD1 (6 bases). CDR1 MDHEN and CDR2 SYDVKM come from the germline V gene. Trimming stripped 8 bases from V and 2 bases from J, with 8 bases between. The CDR3 extends over 12 amino acids. CDR3 sequence: CASQGYTDTQYF. In DNA form, the CDR3 reads TGTGCCAGCCAGGGGTACACAGATACGCAGTATTTT. Variable domain in full (rest from reference TRBV28 and TRBJ2-3): DVKVTQSSRYLVKRTGEKVFLECVQDMDHENMFWYRQDPGLGLRLIYFSYDVKMKEKGDIPEGYSVSREKKERFSLILESASTNQTSMYLCASQGYTDTQYFGPGTRLTVL.

The gene calls are TRBV24-1 and TRBJ1-5; 8 bases fit TRBD1. The junction had 4 bases not matched to a gene; V was cut back by 3 bases and J by 4 bases. Per germline, CDR1 KGHDR and CDR2 SFDVKD. This CDR3 comprises 15 residues. The CDR3 sequence is CATSDRRGPNQPQHF. The CDR3 DNA sequence: TGTGCCACCAGTGATCGCAGGGGGCCGAATCAGCCCCAGCATTTT.

This clonotype showed up many times. V and J are TRBV20-1 and TRBJ1-6; D not certain. This CDR3 contains 14 residues. Germline V gene lookup returns CDR1 DFQATT and CDR2 SNEGSKA (reference sequence). V lost 6 bases to trimming and J lost 10 bases, with 19 bases between them. The DNA for the CDR3 is TGCAGTGCCACGGTTGGGGAGAAATTGTCACCCCTCCACTTT. This sequence encodes CSATVGEKLSPLHF.

The chain joins TRBV3-1 to TRBJ1-1; TRBD1 might be the D (6 bases). Germline loops: CDR1 LGHDT, CDR2 YNNKEL (reference sequence). Trimming shortened V by 4 bases and J by 0 bases, and 12 bases separated the two germline ends. The CDR3 runs 15 residues. CDR3 DNA: TGTGCCAGCAGCCGCCATCAGGGGATGAACACTGAAGCTTTCTTT. Its translation: CASSRHQGMNTEAFF.

The V and J genes are TRBV29-1 and TRBJ2-1; the D is unclear. The CDR3 totals 15 residues. The ends were cut back, 1 base at V and 4 bases at J, with 14 bases in the middle. Germline V gene data show CDR1 as SQVTM and CDR2 as ANQGSEA. DNA of the CDR3: TGCAGCGTTGAAGGGACCCGGCGATTATACAATGAGCAGTTCTTC. This sequence encodes CSVEGTRRLYNEQFF.

The sample holds many counts of this clonotype. The chain joins TRBV5-6 to TRBJ1-2; no reliable D call. The CDR3 spans 12 residues. Germline CDR1 SGHDT, CDR2 YYEEEE. V lost 4 bases, J lost 10 bases, and 14 bases lay in between. In DNA form, the CDR3 reads TGTGCCAGCAGCCACGGTCGGGGAGACTACACCTTC. This gives the protein CASSHGRGDYTF.

This clonotype appeared many times. Here the CDR3 DNA reads TGTGCCATCAGTGGAGGGGAAAGCTACACCTTC. Amino acids: CAISGGESYTF. The chain couples TRBV10-3 to TRBJ1-2, with D possibly matching TRBD1 (5 bases). In germline, CDR1 is ENHRY, CDR2 SYGVKD. Trimming shortened V by 4 bases and J by 9 bases, and 9 bases separated the two germline ends. The CDR3 is 11 amino acids.

This clonotype was recorded many times. This chain uses TRBV20-1 with TRBJ1-6; D is unclear. The CDR3 extends over 15 amino acids. Trimming left V 0 bases short and J 3 bases short, with 9 bases between. From germline, CDR1 is DFQATT and CDR2 SNEGSKA (reference sequence). CDR3 bases: TGCAGTGCTAGAGACGGGCCGAGCTATAATTCACCCCTCCACTTT. Translation: CSARDGPSYNSPLHF.

J is TRBJ2-5 and V is TRBV20-1; tentative D call: TRBD1 (5 bases). The CDR3 consists of 13 residues. V was trimmed by 4 bases and J by 2 bases, leaving 11 bases between them. CDR1 is DFQATT and CDR2 is SNEGSKA in the germline V gene (reference sequence). CDR3 DNA sequence: TGCAGTGCTATTGTGACAGCTCAAGAGACCCAGTACTTC. It translates to CSAIVTAQETQYF.

This clonotype was counted ten times or more. CDR3 nucleotide sequence: TGCAGTGCTACGGGGGGGGGTTTTAAGTCGGACGAGCAGTACTTC. Protein product: CSATGGGFKSDEQYF. The chain uses TRBV20-1 and TRBJ2-7, with 8 bases fitting TRBD2. This CDR3 has 15 amino acids. Germline CDR1 is DFQATT and CDR2 is SNEGSKA (reference sequence). V was pared by 4 bases and J by 5 bases, with 13 bases of the junction left unmatched.

V is TRBV29-1 and J is TRBJ2-5, with a weak D call TRBD1 (5 bases). This CDR3 comprises 13 residues. Trimming shortened V by 6 bases and J by 1 base, and 12 bases separated the two germline ends. In germline, CDR1 is SQVTM, CDR2 ANQGSEA. The CDR3 loop is CSVFTQGQETQYF. The CDR3 DNA is TGCAGCGTGTTCACCCAGGGCCAAGAGACCCAGTACTTC.

This clonotype was observed many times. The chain couples TRBV10-3 to TRBJ1-2, with D maybe TRBD1 (6 bases). This CDR3 region has 16 residues. V gave up 3 bases and J gave up 0 bases, with 14 bases separating them. CDR1 is ENHRY, CDR2 SYGVKD, per germline. In nucleotides, the CDR3 is TGTGCCATCAGTGATACCCAGCGGACAGCTAACTATGGCTACACCTTC. This gives the protein CAISDTQRTANYGYTF.

This clonotype was seen many times. The chain employs TRBV7-2 and TRBJ2-3; D may be TRBD2 (6 bases). V lost 2 bases, J lost 1 base, and 16 bases lay in between. Germline CDR1 and CDR2: SGHTA and FQGNSA. This CDR3 has 17 amino acids. The CDR3 bases are TGTGCCAGCAGCTTAAATTCGGCGGGGTTGGGCACAGATACGCAGTATTTT. Protein: CASSLNSAGLGTDTQYF.

Many counts were recorded for this clonotype. J is TRBJ2-1 and V is TRBV20-1, with D perhaps being TRBD1 or TRBD2 (5 bases each). V gave up 4 bases and J gave up 6 bases, with 31 bases separating them. CDR1 and CDR2 (germline): DFQATT, SNEGSKA (reference sequence). This CDR3 contains 19 residues. The chain's CDR3 is CSANGVGEFGEVLSNEQFF. The CDR3 coding sequence is TGCAGTGCTAACGGGGTAGGGGAATTCGGGGAAGTGCTAAGCAATGAGCAGTTCTTC.

This clonotype showed up many times. The chain recombines TRBV20-1 with TRBJ1-5; D perhaps matches TRBD1 (6 bases). Germline loops: CDR1 DFQATT, CDR2 SNEGSKA (reference sequence). The V end lost 0 bases, the J end lost 5 bases, and 14 bases lay between the germline ends. The CDR3 extends over 15 amino acids. The CDR3 sequence: CSARDPQGNDQPQHF. Written as DNA, the CDR3 is TGCAGTGCTAGAGATCCCCAGGGGAACGATCAGCCCCAGCATTTT.

As regards this clonotype: Since a much larger clone is just one base distant, this may be a read error. V usage is TRBV12-3 or TRBV12-4 and J usage is TRBJ1-1; D is ambiguous. The CDR3 is 14 amino acids. V lost 6 bases, J lost 1 base, and 12 bases lay in between. The CDR3 loop is CASSMGSANTEAFF. In DNA form, the CDR3 reads TGTGCCAGCAGCATGGGGTCCGCGAACACTGAAGCTTTCTTT.

This clonotype was observed many times. This rearrangement joins TRBV20-1 to TRBJ2-2; D remains unclear. V lost 7 bases, J lost 1 base, and 7 bases lay in between. CDR1 is DFQATT, CDR2 SNEGSKA, per germline (reference sequence). The CDR3 runs 12 residues. The CDR3 is CSVWGNTGELFF. As DNA, the CDR3 is TGCAGTGTCTGGGGGAACACCGGGGAGCTGTTTTTT.

In its sample, this clonotype was seen many times. The chain is built from TRBV6-6 and TRBJ1-1; TRBD1 might be the D (5 bases). Trimming shortened V by 11 bases and J by 0 bases, and 10 bases separated the two germline ends. This CDR3 has 12 residues. The germline V gene encodes CDR1 MNHNY and CDR2 SVGAGI (reference sequence). This CDR3 is CAGKGMNTEAFF. The CDR3 DNA follows: TGTGCCGGGAAGGGGATGAACACTGAAGCTTTCTTT.

The chain uses TRBV6-1 and TRBJ2-3; D might be TRBD2 (6 bases). The germline V gene encodes CDR1 MNHNS and CDR2 SASEGT. CDR3 length: 14 residues. V was trimmed by 11 bases and J by 2 bases, leaving 17 bases between them. Here the CDR3 reads CAAPPRGPTDTQYF. As DNA, the CDR3 is TGTGCCGCCCCTCCGCGGGGACCCACAGATACGCAGTATTTT.

This clonotype came up a few times. The chain has TRBV20-1 and TRBJ2-7, with 9 bases fitting TRBD1. The CDR3 covers 15 residues. CDR1 DFQATT and CDR2 SNEGSKA come from the germline V gene (reference sequence). V dropped 0 bases and J dropped 5; count of bases not matched to a gene: 8. The CDR3 protein is CSARDSGTGPHEQYV. DNA of the CDR3: TGCAGTGCTAGAGATTCAGGGACAGGGCCCCACGAGCAGTACGTC.